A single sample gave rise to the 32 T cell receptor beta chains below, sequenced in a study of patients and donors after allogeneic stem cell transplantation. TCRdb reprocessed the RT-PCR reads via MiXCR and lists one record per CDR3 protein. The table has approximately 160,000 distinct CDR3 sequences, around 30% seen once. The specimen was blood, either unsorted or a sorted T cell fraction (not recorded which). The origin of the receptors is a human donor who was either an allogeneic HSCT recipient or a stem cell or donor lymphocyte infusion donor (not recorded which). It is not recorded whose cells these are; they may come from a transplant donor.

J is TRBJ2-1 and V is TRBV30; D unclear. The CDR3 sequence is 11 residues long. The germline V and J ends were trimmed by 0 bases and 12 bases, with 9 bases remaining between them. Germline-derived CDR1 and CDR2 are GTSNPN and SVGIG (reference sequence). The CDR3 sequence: CAWSVKRSQFF. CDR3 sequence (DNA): TGTGCCTGGAGTGTTAAAAGATCGCAGTTCTTC.

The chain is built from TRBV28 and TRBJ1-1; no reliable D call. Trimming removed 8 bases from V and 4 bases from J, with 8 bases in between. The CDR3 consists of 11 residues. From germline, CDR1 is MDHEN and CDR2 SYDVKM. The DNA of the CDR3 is TGTGCCAGCCTAAAGGGCACTGAAGCTTTCTTT. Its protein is CASLKGTEAFF.

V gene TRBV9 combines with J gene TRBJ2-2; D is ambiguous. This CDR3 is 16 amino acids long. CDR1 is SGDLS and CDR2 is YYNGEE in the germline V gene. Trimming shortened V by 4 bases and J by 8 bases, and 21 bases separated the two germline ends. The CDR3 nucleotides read TGTGCCAGCAGCCCCTATGTGGGATCTCGTTCAGGGGAGCTGTTTTTT. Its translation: CASSPYVGSRSGELFF.

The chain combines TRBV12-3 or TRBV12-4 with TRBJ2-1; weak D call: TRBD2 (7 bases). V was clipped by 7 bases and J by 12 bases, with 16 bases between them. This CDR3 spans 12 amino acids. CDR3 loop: CASTLRGGGQFF. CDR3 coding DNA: TGTGCCAGCACCCTAAGGGGGGGAGGGCAGTTCTTC.

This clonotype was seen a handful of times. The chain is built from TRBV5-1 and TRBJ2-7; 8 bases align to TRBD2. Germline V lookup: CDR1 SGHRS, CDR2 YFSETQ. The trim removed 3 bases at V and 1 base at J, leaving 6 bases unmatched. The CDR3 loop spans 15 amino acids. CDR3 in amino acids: CASSSLAASSYEQYF. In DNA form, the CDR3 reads TGCGCCAGCAGCTCACTAGCGGCGTCGTCCTACGAGCAGTACTTC.

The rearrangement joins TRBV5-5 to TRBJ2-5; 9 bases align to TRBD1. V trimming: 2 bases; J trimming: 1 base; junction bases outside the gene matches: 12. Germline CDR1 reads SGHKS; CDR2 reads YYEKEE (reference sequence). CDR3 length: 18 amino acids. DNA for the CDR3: TGTGCCAGCAGCTTTGGAGACAGGGGGAGCAATTTCCAAGAGACCCAGTACTTC. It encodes CASSFGDRGSNFQETQYF.

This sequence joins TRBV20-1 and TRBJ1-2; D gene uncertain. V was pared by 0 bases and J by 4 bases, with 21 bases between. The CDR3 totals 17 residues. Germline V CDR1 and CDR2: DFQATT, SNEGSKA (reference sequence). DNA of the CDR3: TGCAGTGCTAGAGATCGCCTCGTCCCGGAGTGGCTCTATGGCTACACCTTC. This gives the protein CSARDRLVPEWLYGYTF.

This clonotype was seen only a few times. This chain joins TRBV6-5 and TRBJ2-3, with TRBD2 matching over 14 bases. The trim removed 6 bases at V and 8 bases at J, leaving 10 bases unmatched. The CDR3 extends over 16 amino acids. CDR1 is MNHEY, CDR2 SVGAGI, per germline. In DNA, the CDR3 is TGTGCCAGCAGCCGGGGACTAGCGGGAGAAGGTGTTACGCAGTATTTT. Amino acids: CASSRGLAGEGVTQYF.

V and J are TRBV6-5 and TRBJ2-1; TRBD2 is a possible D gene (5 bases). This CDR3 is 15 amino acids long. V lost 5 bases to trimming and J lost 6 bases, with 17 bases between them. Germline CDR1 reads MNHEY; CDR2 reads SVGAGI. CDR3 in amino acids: CASSIRPNRGNEQFF. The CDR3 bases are TGTGCCAGCAGTATTAGACCCAATCGGGGCAATGAGCAGTTCTTC.

The CDR3 nucleotides read TGCGCCAGCAGCTTGGCGGGTTCCCTAGCGGGAGGCTCCTACGAGCAGTACTTC. This gives the protein CASSLAGSLAGGSYEQYF. The J gene is TRBJ2-7, the V gene TRBV5-1; 11 bases are a match to TRBD2. The germline gives CDR1 SGHRS, CDR2 YFSETQ. Trimming removed 0 bases from V and 0 bases from J; junction bases left unmatched: 8. This CDR3 is built from 18 residues.

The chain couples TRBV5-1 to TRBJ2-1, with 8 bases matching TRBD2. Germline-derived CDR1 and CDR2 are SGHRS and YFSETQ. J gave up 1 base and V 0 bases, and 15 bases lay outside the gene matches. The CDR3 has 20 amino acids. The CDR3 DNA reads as TGCGCCAGCAGCTTGGCGTTAGCGGGAAAACCCACTGTGTCCTACAATGAGCAGTTCTTC. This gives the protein CASSLALAGKPTVSYNEQFF. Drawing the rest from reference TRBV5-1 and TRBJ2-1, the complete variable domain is KAGVTQTPRYLIKTRGQQVTLSCSPISGHRSVSWYQQTPGQGLQFLFEYFSETQRNKGNFPGRFSGRQFSNSRSEMNVSTLELGDSALYLCASSLALAGKPTVSYNEQFFGPGTRLTVL.

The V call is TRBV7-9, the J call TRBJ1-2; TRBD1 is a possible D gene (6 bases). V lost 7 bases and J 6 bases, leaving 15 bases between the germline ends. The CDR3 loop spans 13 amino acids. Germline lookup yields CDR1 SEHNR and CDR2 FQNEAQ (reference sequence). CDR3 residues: CASTSGAGNGYTF. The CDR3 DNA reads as TGTGCCAGCACCTCGGGGGCAGGGAATGGCTACACCTTC.

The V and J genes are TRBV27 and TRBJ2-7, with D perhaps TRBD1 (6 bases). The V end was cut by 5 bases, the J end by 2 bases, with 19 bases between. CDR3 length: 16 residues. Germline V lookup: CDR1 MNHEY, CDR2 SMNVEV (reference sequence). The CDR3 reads CASSRTVTRLPYEQYF. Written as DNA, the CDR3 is TGTGCCAGCAGTCGGACAGTAACTAGACTCCCCTACGAGCAGTACTTC.

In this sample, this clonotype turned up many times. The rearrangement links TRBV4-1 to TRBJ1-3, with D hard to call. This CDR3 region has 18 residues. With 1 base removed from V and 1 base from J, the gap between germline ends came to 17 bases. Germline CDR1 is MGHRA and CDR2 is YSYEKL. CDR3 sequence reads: CASSQVRGGSASGNTIYF. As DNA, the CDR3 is TGCGCCAGCAGCCAAGTTCGGGGAGGTTCGGCGTCTGGAAACACCATATATTTT.

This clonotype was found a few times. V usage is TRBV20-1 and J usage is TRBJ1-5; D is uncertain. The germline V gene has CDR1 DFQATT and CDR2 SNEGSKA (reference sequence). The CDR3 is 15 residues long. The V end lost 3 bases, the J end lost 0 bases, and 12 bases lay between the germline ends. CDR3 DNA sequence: TGCAGTGCTAGTGGCAGACAAGATAGCAATCAGCCCCAGCATTTT. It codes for CSASGRQDSNQPQHF.

CDR3 DNA: TGTGCCAGCAGTTACCAAGGAAGCGGGACTGAATATGGCTACACCTTC. The encoded protein is CASSYQGSGTEYGYTF. This chain uses TRBV6-5 with TRBJ1-2; D perhaps matches TRBD1 (5 bases). The CDR3 is made up of 16 amino acids. V was trimmed by 2 bases and J by 5 bases, leaving 18 bases between them. From germline, CDR1 is MNHEY and CDR2 SVGAGI.

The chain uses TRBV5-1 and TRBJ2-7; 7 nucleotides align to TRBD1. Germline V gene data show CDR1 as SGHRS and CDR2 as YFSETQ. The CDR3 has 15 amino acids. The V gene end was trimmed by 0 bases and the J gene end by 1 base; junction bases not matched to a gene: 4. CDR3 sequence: CASSLAVTGSYEQYF. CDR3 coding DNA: TGCGCCAGCAGCTTGGCCGTGACAGGGTCCTACGAGCAGTACTTC. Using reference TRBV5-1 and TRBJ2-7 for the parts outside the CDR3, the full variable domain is KAGVTQTPRYLIKTRGQQVTLSCSPISGHRSVSWYQQTPGQGLQFLFEYFSETQRNKGNFPGRFSGRQFSNSRSEMNVSTLELGDSALYLCASSLAVTGSYEQYFGPGTRLTVT.

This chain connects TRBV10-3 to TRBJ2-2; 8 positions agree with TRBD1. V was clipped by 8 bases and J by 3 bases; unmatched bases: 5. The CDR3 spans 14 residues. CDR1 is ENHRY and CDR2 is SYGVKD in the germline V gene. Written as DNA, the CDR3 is TGTGCCATCTCCCTACAGGGGGACACCGGGGAGCTGTTTTTT. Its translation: CAISLQGDTGELFF.

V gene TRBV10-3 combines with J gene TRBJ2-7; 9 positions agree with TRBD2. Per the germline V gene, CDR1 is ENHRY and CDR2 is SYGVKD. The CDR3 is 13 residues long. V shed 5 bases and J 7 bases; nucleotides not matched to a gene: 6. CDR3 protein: CAISLAAGGEQYF. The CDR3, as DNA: TGTGCCATCAGTCTAGCGGCGGGGGGGGAGCAGTACTTC.

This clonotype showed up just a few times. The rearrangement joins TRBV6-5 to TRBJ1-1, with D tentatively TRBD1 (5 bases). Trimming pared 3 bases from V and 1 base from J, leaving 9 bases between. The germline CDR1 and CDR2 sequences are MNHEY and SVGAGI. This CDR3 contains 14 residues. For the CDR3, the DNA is TGTGCCAGCAGTTATTCCGGGGCGAACACTGAAGCTTTCTTT. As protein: CASSYSGANTEAFF.

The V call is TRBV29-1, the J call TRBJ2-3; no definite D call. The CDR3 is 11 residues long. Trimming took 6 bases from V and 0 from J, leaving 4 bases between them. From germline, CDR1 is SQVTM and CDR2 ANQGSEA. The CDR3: CSVRSTDTQYF. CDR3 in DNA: TGCAGCGTCCGGAGCACAGATACGCAGTATTTT.

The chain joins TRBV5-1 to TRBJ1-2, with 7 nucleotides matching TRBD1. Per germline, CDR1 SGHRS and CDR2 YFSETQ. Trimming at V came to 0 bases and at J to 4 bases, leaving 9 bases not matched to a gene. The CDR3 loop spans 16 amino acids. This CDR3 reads CASSLETGTLGYGYTF. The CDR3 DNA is TGCGCCAGCAGCTTGGAGACAGGGACCTTGGGCTATGGCTACACCTTC.

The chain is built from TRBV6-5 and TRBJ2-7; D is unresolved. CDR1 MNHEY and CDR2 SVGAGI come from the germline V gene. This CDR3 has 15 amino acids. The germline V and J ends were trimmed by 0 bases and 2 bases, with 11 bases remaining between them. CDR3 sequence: CASSYSQVSPYEQYF. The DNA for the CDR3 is TGTGCCAGCAGTTACTCTCAGGTATCCCCCTACGAGCAGTACTTC.

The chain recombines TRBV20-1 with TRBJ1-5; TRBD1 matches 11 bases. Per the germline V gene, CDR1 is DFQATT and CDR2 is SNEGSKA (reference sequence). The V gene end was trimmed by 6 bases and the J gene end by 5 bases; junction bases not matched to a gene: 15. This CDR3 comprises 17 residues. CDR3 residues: CSAQTIVPGQGDQPQHF. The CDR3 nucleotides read TGCAGTGCCCAAACCATCGTCCCGGGACAGGGGGATCAGCCCCAGCATTTT.

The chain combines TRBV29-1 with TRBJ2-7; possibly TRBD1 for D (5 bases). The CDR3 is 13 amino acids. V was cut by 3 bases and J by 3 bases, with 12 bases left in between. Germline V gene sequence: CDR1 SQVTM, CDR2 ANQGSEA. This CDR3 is CSVDFGQGYEQYF. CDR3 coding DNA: TGCAGCGTTGATTTCGGGCAGGGCTACGAGCAGTACTTC.

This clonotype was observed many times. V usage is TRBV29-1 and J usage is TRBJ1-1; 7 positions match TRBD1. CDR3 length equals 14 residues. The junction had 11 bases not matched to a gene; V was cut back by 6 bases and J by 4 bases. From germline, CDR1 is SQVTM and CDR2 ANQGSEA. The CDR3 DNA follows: TGCAGCGTCTGCCAGGGGGGAAGAGGCACTGAAGCTTTCTTT. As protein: CSVCQGGRGTEAFF. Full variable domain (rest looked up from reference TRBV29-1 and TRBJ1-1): SAVISQKPSRDICQRGTSLTIQCQVDSQVTMMFWYRQQPGQSLTLIATANQGSEATYESGFVIDKFPISRPNLTFSTLTVSNMSPEDSSIYLCSVCQGGRGTEAFFGQGTRLTVV.

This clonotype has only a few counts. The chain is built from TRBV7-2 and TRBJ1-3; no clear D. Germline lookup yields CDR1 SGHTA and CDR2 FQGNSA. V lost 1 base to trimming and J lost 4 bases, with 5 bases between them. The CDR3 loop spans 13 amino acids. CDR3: CASSLVQGNTIYF. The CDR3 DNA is TGTGCCAGCAGCTTAGTACAGGGAAACACCATATATTTT. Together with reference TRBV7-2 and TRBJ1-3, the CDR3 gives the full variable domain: GAGVSQSPSNKVTEKGKDVELRCDPISGHTALYWYRQSLGQGLEFLIYFQGNSAPDKSGLPSDRFSAERTGGSVSTLTIQRTQQEDSAVYLCASSLVQGNTIYFGEGSWLTVV.

Written as DNA, the CDR3 is TGCGCCAGCAGCTTCCTCTTCTTGGCGGGAGGCACAGATACGCAGTATTTT. This encodes CASSFLFLAGGTDTQYF. The J gene is TRBJ2-3, the V gene TRBV5-1, with TRBD2 identical over 7 bases. This CDR3 has 17 amino acids. V shed 2 bases, J shed 1 base, and the junction held 10 bases outside the gene matches. The germline gives CDR1 SGHRS, CDR2 YFSETQ.

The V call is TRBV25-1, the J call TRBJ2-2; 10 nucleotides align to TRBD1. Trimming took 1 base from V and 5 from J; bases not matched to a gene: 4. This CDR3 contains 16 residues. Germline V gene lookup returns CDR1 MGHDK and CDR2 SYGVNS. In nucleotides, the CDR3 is TGTGCCAGCAGTGAATTCGGGACAGGGGAAACCGGGGAGCTGTTTTTT. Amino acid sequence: CASSEFGTGETGELFF.

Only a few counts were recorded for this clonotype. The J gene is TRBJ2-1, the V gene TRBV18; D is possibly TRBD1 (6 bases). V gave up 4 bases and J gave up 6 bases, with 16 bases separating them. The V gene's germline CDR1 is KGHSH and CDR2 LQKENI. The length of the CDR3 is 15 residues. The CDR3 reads CASSLGTEGVNEQFF. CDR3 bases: TGTGCCAGCTCACTCGGGACCGAGGGGGTCAATGAGCAGTTCTTC. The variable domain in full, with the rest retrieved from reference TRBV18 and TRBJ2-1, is NAGVMQNPRHLVRRRGQEARLRCSPMKGHSHVYWYRQLPEEGLKFMVYLQKENIIDESGMPKERFSAEFPKEGPSILRIQQVVRGDSAAYFCASSLGTEGVNEQFFGPGTRLTVL.

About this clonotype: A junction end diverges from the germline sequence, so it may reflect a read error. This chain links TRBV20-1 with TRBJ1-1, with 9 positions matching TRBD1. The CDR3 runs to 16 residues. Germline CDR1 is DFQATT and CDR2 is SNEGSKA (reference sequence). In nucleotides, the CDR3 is TGCAGTGCTAGAGATGGGAGGACAGGGGAAAACACTGAAGCTATCTTT. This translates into CSARDGRTGENTEAIF.

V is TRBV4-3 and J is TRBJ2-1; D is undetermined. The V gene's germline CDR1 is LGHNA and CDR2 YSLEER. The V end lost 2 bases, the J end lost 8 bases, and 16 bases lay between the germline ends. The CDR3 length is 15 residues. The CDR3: CASSQRPFGWDEQFF. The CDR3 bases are TGCGCCAGCAGCCAACGGCCTTTTGGCTGGGATGAGCAGTTCTTC.